This T cell receptor beta chain emerged from a study of T cell responses to AZD1222 COVID-19 vaccine. Findings of the study overall: Repertoires in all cases were sampled only once the peak T cell response had passed. Regions left unmutated in variants are reportedly the target of nearly half of spike-specific TCRs. Across the whole spike, CD4 TCRs peaked at regions 160-218 and 743-854.

Of note for this clone: The antigen is not known.

TCRdb's table, derived via immunoSEQ multiplex PCR, lists solely in-frame clones and lacks some. Among more than 95,000 clones listed, more than 85% were seen once. The germline V gene encodes CDR1 SEHNR and CDR2 FQNEAQ (reference sequence). This CDR3 comprises 13 residues. Trimming took 1 base from V and 5 from J, leaving 6 bases between them. This sequence joins TRBV7-9 and TRBJ2-1; no firm D call. This material consisted of peripheral blood, taken on day 0 of AZD1222 vaccination. The clonotype comes from an adult in good health. The CDR3 here is CASSLVGDNEQFF. The CDR3 nucleotides are TGTGCCAGCAGCTTAGTTGGGGACAATGAGCAGTTCTTC.